Shown below are 24 T cell receptor beta chains from a single sample sequenced in a study of T cells in Graves' hyperthyroidism and ophthalmopathy. Amplification targeted TCR beta CDR3 regions from RNA transcripts. Carried out on the TCR CDR3, a first-round RT-PCR used the HTBI primer set. Using its own MiXCR run on the multiplex PCR reads, TCRdb lists one record per CDR3 protein. The sample consists of some 270,000 distinct CDR3 sequences, roughly 13% of them appearing once. The specimen was blood. Receptors originate from a woman aged 40 to 50 with Graves' hyperthyroidism.

The chain links TRBV29-1 to TRBJ2-1; D call uncertain. V lost 5 bases to trimming and J lost 0 bases, with 14 bases between them. Germline CDR1 and CDR2: SQVTM and ANQGSEA. This CDR3 is 15 amino acids long. The CDR3 sequence is CSVSGALSSYNEQFF. The CDR3 region has the DNA TGCAGCGTTTCGGGTGCGTTAAGCTCCTACAATGAGCAGTTCTTC.

The rearrangement joins TRBV6-1 to TRBJ1-2; TRBD1 matches at 9 bases. The germline gives CDR1 MNHNS, CDR2 SASEGT. This CDR3 is 13 amino acids long. V lost 6 bases to trimming and J lost 5 bases; unmatched junction nucleotides: 4. CDR3 nucleotides: TGTGCCAGCAGGAGACAGGGGGAATATGGCTACACCTTC. It encodes CASRRQGEYGYTF.

This clonotype has just a few counts. The rearrangement joins TRBV6-4 to TRBJ2-3; TRBD2 agrees at 10 bases. Germline V gene sequence: CDR1 MRHNA, CDR2 SNTAGT. The CDR3 runs to 14 residues. Unmatched junction bases numbered 4, after V lost 4 bases and J lost 6 bases. The CDR3 DNA is TGTGCCAGCAGTGCCCTAGCGGGAGTTGATACGCAGTATTTT. It encodes CASSALAGVDTQYF.

This clonotype was seen at least ten times. V gene TRBV3-1 combines with J gene TRBJ1-1; no firm D call. The germline V gene has CDR1 LGHDT and CDR2 YNNKEL (reference sequence). The length of the CDR3 is 14 residues. Trimming left V 0 bases short and J 0 bases short, with 5 bases between. CDR3 bases: TGTGCCAGCAGCCAAGAGGTCTTGAACACTGAAGCTTTCTTT. Translating gives CASSQEVLNTEAFF. The whole variable domain, remainder taken from reference TRBV3-1 and TRBJ1-1, is DTAVSQTPKYLVTQMGNDKSIKCEQNLGHDTMYWYKQDSKKFLKIMFSYNNKELIINETVPNRFSPKSPDKAHLNLHINSLELGDSAVYFCASSQEVLNTEAFFGQGTRLTVV.

The J gene is TRBJ2-7, the V gene TRBV7-9; D unresolved. Trimming removed 3 bases at V and 7 bases at J, with 16 bases between. CDR3 length: 14 residues. The germline V gene encodes CDR1 SEHNR and CDR2 FQNEAQ (reference sequence). The DNA of the CDR3 is TGTGCCAGCAGCTTCACACCACCCGCCTGGGAGCAGTACTTC. Translated: CASSFTPPAWEQYF.

This clonotype showed up many times. The rearrangement uses TRBV12-3 or TRBV12-4 and TRBJ1-2; D is uncertain. V was shortened by 6 bases and J by 2 bases, with 10 bases between the two germline ends. The CDR3 sequence is 13 residues long. CDR3 loop: CASRPSANYGYTF. CDR3 in DNA: TGTGCCAGCAGGCCCAGTGCGAACTATGGCTACACCTTC.

The rearrangement joins TRBV29-1 to TRBJ2-1, with a possible D match to TRBD1 (5 bases). Germline V gene sequence: CDR1 SQVTM, CDR2 ANQGSEA. The germline V and J ends were trimmed by 7 bases and 5 bases, with 9 bases remaining between them. The CDR3 totals 11 residues. The DNA for the CDR3 is TGCAGCGGCACCAGGGACAATGAGCAGTTCTTC. Translation gives CSGTRDNEQFF.

This clonotype has only a few counts. The rearrangement links TRBV14 to TRBJ1-6; D may be TRBD1 (5 bases). V shed 0 bases and J shed 0 bases, with 12 bases lying between them. The CDR3 loop spans 18 amino acids. CDR1 is SGHDN, CDR2 FVKESK, per germline. As DNA, the CDR3 is TGTGCCAGCAGCCAAGATCGGGGCGGGAGCTCCTATAATTCACCCCTCCACTTT. Its protein is CASSQDRGGSSYNSPLHF. The whole variable domain, filled in from reference TRBV14 and TRBJ1-6, reads EAGVTQFPSHSVIEKGQTVTLRCDPISGHDNLYWYRRVMGKEIKFLLHFVKESKQDESGMPNNRFLAERTGGTYSTLKVQPAELEDSGVYFCASSQDRGGSSYNSPLHFGNGTRLTVT.

Turning to this clonotype: The junction and the germline gene differ at one end; a read error may be behind it. This chain links TRBV10-3 with TRBJ2-3; 7 nucleotides align to TRBD2. This CDR3 has 12 amino acids. Germline V lookup: CDR1 ENHRY, CDR2 SYGVKD. CDR3 region: CAIGGVTDTRYF. The DNA of the CDR3 is TGTGCCATCGGGGGGGTCACAGATACGCGGTATTTT.

This clonotype was counted at least ten times. V gene TRBV29-1 combines with J gene TRBJ2-7, with D perhaps TRBD1 (7 bases). This CDR3 spans 13 amino acids. CDR1 and CDR2 (germline): SQVTM, ANQGSEA. Trimming took off 7 bases at V and 5 bases at J, with 18 bases between the two ends. The CDR3 spells CSAMRDRENEQYF. The CDR3 DNA is TGCAGCGCTATGCGGGACAGAGAAAACGAGCAGTACTTC.

This clonotype was detected ten times or more. This rearrangement joins TRBV7-8 to TRBJ1-5; D gene unclear. The V end lost 0 bases, the J end lost 6 bases, and 12 bases lay between the germline ends. CDR1 and CDR2 from the germline V gene are SGHVS and FQNEAQ. The CDR3 is made up of 15 amino acids. The CDR3 sequence: CASSLAGPIGQPQHF. The CDR3 bases are TGTGCCAGCAGCTTAGCTGGGCCGATCGGTCAGCCCCAGCATTTT.

This clonotype showed up many times. The gene calls are TRBV15 and TRBJ2-7, with 9 bases that match TRBD2. Germline V gene data show CDR1 as LNHNV and CDR2 as YYDKDF (reference sequence). The CDR3 is made up of 14 amino acids. V trimming: 4 bases; J trimming: 6 bases; junction bases outside the gene matches: 7. The CDR3 nucleotides are TGTGCCACCAGCAAGACTAGCGGTCGCGCCGAGCAGTACTTC. Its translation: CATSKTSGRAEQYF.

This clonotype was seen ten or more times. The chain recombines TRBV27 with TRBJ1-1; D call uncertain. The CDR3 runs 13 residues. V lost 3 bases, J lost 1 base, and 6 bases lay in between. Looked up from germline, CDR1 is MNHEY and CDR2 is SMNVEV (reference sequence). CDR3 in amino acids: CASSLGSNTEAFF. CDR3 nucleotide sequence: TGTGCCAGCAGTTTGGGGTCGAACACTGAAGCTTTCTTT.

In this sample, this clonotype turned up many times. This chain connects TRBV2 to TRBJ1-5, with a possible D match to TRBD1 (6 bases). The CDR3 sequence is 15 residues long. V dropped 7 bases and J dropped 0 bases, with 13 bases sitting between them. Germline CDR1 SNHLY, CDR2 FYNNEI. The CDR3 loop reads CASNQGPNSNQPQHF. The CDR3 DNA reads TGTGCCAGCAACCAGGGGCCCAATAGCAATCAGCCCCAGCATTTT.

V gene TRBV28 combines with J gene TRBJ2-6; D is unresolved. CDR3 length: 15 residues. Germline-derived CDR1 and CDR2 are MDHEN and SYDVKM. V was clipped by 2 bases and J by 0 bases, with 5 bases between them. The CDR3 bases are TGTGCCAGCAGTTTAAGGCGCTCTGGGGCCAACGTCCTGACTTTC. Its protein is CASSLRRSGANVLTF.

A few counts support this clonotype. The chain carries TRBV5-1 and TRBJ2-1; weak D call: TRBD2 (7 bases). V was trimmed by 4 bases and J by 5 bases, leaving 16 bases between them. There are 15 residues in the CDR3. Germline CDR1 SGHRS, CDR2 YFSETQ. In DNA form, the CDR3 reads TGCGCCAGCAGCAGGCAGGGGAGGGGGGACAATGAGCAGTTCTTC. Its protein product is CASSRQGRGDNEQFF.

This chain connects TRBV7-9 to TRBJ2-5, with TRBD2 matching over 9 bases. CDR1 is SEHNR, CDR2 FQNEAQ, per germline (reference sequence). Losses at the gene ends were 5 bases for V and 5 bases for J; bases not matched to a gene: 9. The CDR3 loop spans 15 amino acids. The CDR3 here is CASSMNAGGQETQYF. CDR3 bases: TGTGCCAGCAGCATGAATGCGGGAGGGCAGGAGACCCAGTACTTC. The full variable domain, in which reference TRBV7-9 and TRBJ2-5 provide the parts outside the CDR3, is DTGVSQNPRHKITKRGQNVTFRCDPISEHNRLYWYRQTLGQGPEFLTYFQNEAQLEKSRLLSDRFSAERPKGSFSTLEIQRTEQGDSAMYLCASSMNAGGQETQYFGPGTRLLVL.

This clonotype was seen repeatedly, ten times or more. V gene TRBV5-1 combines with J gene TRBJ2-5; D assignment may be TRBD1 or TRBD2 (5 bases each). V was cut by 4 bases and J by 7 bases, with 17 bases left in between. In germline, CDR1 is SGHRS, CDR2 YFSETQ. This CDR3 region has 14 residues. CDR3 bases: TGCGCCAGCAGCCCGGGACCGGATGAGGTGACCCAGTACTTC. Translation: CASSPGPDEVTQYF.

This clonotype was observed many times. The rearrangement joins TRBV2 to TRBJ2-1, with 14 nucleotides matching TRBD2. Germline loops: CDR1 SNHLY, CDR2 FYNNEI. CDR3 length: 20 amino acids. V shed 0 bases, J shed 1 base, and the junction held 8 bases outside the gene matches. The CDR3 sequence is CASSEALGLAGVGSYNEQFF. The CDR3 bases are TGTGCCAGCAGTGAAGCGCTGGGACTAGCGGGAGTGGGGTCCTACAATGAGCAGTTCTTC.

The gene calls are TRBV25-1 and TRBJ2-5, with D possibly TRBD1 on 6 matching bases. Germline CDR1 MGHDK, CDR2 SYGVNS. This CDR3 is built from 16 residues. V shed 4 bases and J shed 5 bases, with 20 bases lying between them. CDR3 region: CASSASSGALGETQYF. The CDR3 DNA sequence: TGTGCCAGCAGTGCATCCTCAGGGGCCCTCGGGGAGACCCAGTACTTC.

This clonotype has a handful of counts. The rearrangement links TRBV6-1 to TRBJ2-5; D unresolved. This CDR3 is 13 amino acids long. V was shortened by 7 bases and J by 1 base, with 10 bases between the two germline ends. Germline CDR1 is MNHNS and CDR2 is SASEGT. The CDR3 DNA reads TGTGCCAGCACAAACTACTTCCAAGAGACCCAGTACTTC. Residues: CASTNYFQETQYF.

This clonotype has at least ten counts. The genes are TRBV6-1 and TRBJ2-7; 8 nucleotides line up with TRBD1. Germline V CDR1 and CDR2: MNHNS, SASEGT. This CDR3 is 12 amino acids long. V shed 6 bases, J shed 6 bases, and the junction held 4 bases outside the gene matches. CDR3 loop: CASRLDRGEQYF. The CDR3 bases are TGTGCCAGCAGACTCGACAGGGGCGAGCAGTACTTC.

This clonotype was detected a few times. This chain joins TRBV6-1 and TRBJ1-2; TRBD1 aligns across 8 bases. J lost 6 bases, V lost 1 base, and 10 bases had no gene match. In germline, CDR1 is MNHNS, CDR2 SASEGT. This CDR3 region has 16 residues. The CDR3 bases are TGTGCCAGCAGTGAAGGGAACGGCAGGGGGCTGGATGGCTACACCTTC. This translates into CASSEGNGRGLDGYTF.

This clonotype was recorded at least ten times. V is TRBV7-9 and J is TRBJ2-1, with D maybe TRBD2 (6 bases). Germline values: CDR1 SEHNR, CDR2 FQNEAQ (reference sequence). Trimming cost V 1 base and J 8 bases, with 9 bases left between them. The CDR3 is 13 residues long. The CDR3 DNA is TGTGCCAGCAGCTTAGTTAGCGGCGATGAGCAGTTCTTC. Translated: CASSLVSGDEQFF.